The entry that follows covers one T cell receptor beta chain sequence. The germline V gene has CDR1 MNHEY and CDR2 SMNVEV (reference sequence). Trimming shortened V by 5 bases and J by 9 bases, and 20 bases separated the two germline ends. The CDR3 has 15 amino acids. The sample is drawn from a study of shared clonotypes between healthy human individuals. Profiling relied on immunoSEQ multiplex PCR, and the TCRdb table lists in-frame clones only, not all of them. Of about 1.5 million clones listed, around 98% are singletons. The receptor's source is a man aged 30 to 39 in good health. The specimen sequenced was naive CD4+ T cells sorted from blood. Subset noted: CD45RA+ positively selected. The chain employs TRBV27 and TRBJ1-5; D remains ambiguous. CDR3 protein: CASSPSIGRVSPQHF. The DNA for the CDR3 is TGTGCCAGCAGTCCCTCCATTGGGAGAGTATCGCCCCAGCATTTT.